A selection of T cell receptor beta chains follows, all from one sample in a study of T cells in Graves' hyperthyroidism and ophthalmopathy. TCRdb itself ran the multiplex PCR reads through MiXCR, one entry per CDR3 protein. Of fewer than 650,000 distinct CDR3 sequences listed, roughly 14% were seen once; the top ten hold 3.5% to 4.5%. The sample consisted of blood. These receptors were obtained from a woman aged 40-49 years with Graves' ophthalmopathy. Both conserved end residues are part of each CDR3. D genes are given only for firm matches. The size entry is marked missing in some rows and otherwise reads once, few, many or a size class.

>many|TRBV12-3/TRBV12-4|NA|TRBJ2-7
CASSLTRDSEQYF
TGTGCCAGCAGTTTAACCAGGGATTCCGAGCAGTACTTC
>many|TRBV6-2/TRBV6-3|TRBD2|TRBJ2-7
CASSIATSGPTYEQYF
TGTGCCAGCAGTATAGCGACTAGCGGACCAACCTACGAGCAGTACTTC
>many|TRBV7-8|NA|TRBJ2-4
CASSLARLKNIQYF
TGTGCCAGCAGCTTAGCCAGACTCAAAAACATTCAGTACTTC
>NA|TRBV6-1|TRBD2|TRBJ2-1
CASSELAGAYNERFF
TGTGCCAGCAGTGAACTAGCGGGGGCCTACAATGAGCGGTTCTTC
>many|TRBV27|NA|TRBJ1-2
CASSWRGGGGGGGYTF
TGTGCCAGCAGTTGGAGGGGGGGCGGCGGTGGGGGTGGCTACACCTTC
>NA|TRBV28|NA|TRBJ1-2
CASSLSGGGYHGYTF
TGTGCCAGCAGTTTAAGCGGGGGAGGGTACCATGGCTACACCTTC
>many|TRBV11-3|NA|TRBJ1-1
CASRSQGKREAFF
TGTGCCAGCAGGTCACAGGGTAAGAGGGAAGCTTTCTTT
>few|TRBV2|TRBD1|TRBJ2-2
CASSKQGAGGELFF
TGTGCCAGCAGCAAACAGGGGGCGGGCGGGGAGCTGTTTTTT
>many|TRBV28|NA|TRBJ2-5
CASNRSGGETQYF
TGTGCCAGTAACCGAAGCGGAGGAGAGACCCAGTACTTC
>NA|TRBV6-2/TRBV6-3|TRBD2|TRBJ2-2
CASSYSSGLAGETNTGELFF
TGTGCCAGCAGTTACTCGAGCGGACTAGCGGGAGAAACGAACACCGGGGAGCTGTTTTTT
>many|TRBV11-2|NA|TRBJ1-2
CASSIDVNYGYTF
TGTGCCAGCAGCATAGACGTGAACTATGGCTACACCTTC
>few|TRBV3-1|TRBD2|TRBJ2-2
CASSPTSGSSTGELFF
TGTGCCAGCAGCCCCACTAGCGGGAGTTCGACCGGGGAGCTGTTTTTT
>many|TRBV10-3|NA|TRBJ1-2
CAISESKGTSHGYTF
TGTGCCATCAGTGAGTCCAAGGGGACTTCACATGGCTACACCTTC
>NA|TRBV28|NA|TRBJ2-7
CASSRDRLAFF
TGTGCCAGCAGCCGCGACAGGCTCGCCTTCTTC
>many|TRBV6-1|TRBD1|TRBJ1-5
CASSTGTVGHNQPQHF
TGTGCCAGCAGTACCGGGACAGTCGGTCACAATCAGCCCCAGCATTTT
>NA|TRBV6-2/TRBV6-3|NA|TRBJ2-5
CASSYITGSETQYF
TGTGCCAGCAGTTACATCACAGGGTCGGAGACCCAGTACTTC
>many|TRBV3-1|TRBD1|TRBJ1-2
CASSQEGQAYGYTF
TGTGCCAGCAGCCAAGAGGGACAGGCATATGGCTACACCTTC
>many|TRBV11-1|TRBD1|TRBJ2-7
CASSLVGQGSTGYEQYF
TGTGCCAGCAGCTTGGTGGGACAGGGATCGACGGGCTACGAGCAGTACTTC
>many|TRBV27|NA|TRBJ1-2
CASSYKGFGYGYTF
TGTGCCAGCAGTTACAAGGGATTTGGGTATGGCTACACCTTC
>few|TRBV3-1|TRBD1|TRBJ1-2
CASYLQGNGYTF
TGTGCCAGCTACCTACAGGGGAATGGCTACACCTTC
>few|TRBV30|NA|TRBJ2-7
CAWSSGGHEQYF
TGTGCCTGGAGTTCCGGGGGCCACGAGCAGTACTTC
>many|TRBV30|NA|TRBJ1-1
CAWSGGYRRMNTEAFF
TGTGCCTGGAGTGGGGGGTACAGGAGAATGAACACTGAAGCTTTCTTT
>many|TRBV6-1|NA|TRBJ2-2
CASRGRPSDTGELFF
TGTGCCAGCAGAGGACGGCCGTCGGACACCGGGGAGCTGTTTTTT
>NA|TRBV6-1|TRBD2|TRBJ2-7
CASCGSSGRYEQYF
TGTGCCAGTTGCGGGAGTAGCGGGAGGTACGAGCAGTACTTC
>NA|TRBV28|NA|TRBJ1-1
CASSRFRTPEAFF
TGTGCCAGCAGTCGGTTCCGAACCCCTGAAGCTTTCTTT
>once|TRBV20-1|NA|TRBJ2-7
CSVSGGNNPYEQYF
TGCAGTGTCTCTGGCGGGAACAATCCCTACGAGCAGTACTTC
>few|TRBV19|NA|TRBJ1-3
CASSIKIFSSGNTIYF
TGTGCCAGTAGTATAAAAATCTTCAGCTCTGGAAACACCATATATTTT
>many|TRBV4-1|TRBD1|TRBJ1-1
CASSQDLGTGEAFF
TGCGCCAGCAGCCAAGATCTTGGGACAGGGGAAGCTTTCTTT
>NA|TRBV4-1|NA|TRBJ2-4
CASSPRHEDLAKNIQYF
TGCGCCAGCAGCCCCAGACACGAGGACCTAGCCAAAAACATTCAGTACTTC
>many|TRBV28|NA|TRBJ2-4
CASSFRDRINIQYF
TGTGCCAGCAGTTTCCGTGACAGGATAAACATTCAGTACTTC
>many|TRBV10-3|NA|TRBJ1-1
CAISESTLAGSEAFF
TGTGCCATCAGTGAGTCGACTCTGGCAGGTAGTGAAGCTTTCTTT
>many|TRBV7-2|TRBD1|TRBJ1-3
CASSLATGWGNTIYF
TGTGCCAGCAGCTTAGCGACAGGGTGGGGAAACACCATATATTTT
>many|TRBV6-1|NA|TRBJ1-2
CASRQGGIGYYTF
TGTGCCAGCAGACAGGGAGGTATAGGTTACTACACCTTC
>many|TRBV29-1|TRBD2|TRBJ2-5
CSVLRPSGKETQYF
TGCAGCGTTCTTCGCCCTAGCGGGAAAGAGACCCAGTACTTC
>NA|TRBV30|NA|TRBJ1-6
CAWNNNSPLHF
TGTGCCTGGAATAATAATTCACCCCTCCACTTT
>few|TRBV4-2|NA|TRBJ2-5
CASSPYREREETQYF
TGTGCCAGCAGCCCCTACCGTGAAAGGGAGGAGACCCAGTACTTC
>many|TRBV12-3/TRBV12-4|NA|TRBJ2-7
CASSFDNSYEQYF
TGTGCCAGCAGTTTTGACAACTCCTACGAGCAGTACTTC
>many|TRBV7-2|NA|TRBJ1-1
CASSPRQGMNTEAFF
TGTGCCAGCAGCCCGAGGCAGGGAATGAACACTGAAGCTTTCTTT
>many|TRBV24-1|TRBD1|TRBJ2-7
CATSDSGTGRDEQYF
TGTGCCACCAGTGATTCCGGGACAGGGCGGGACGAGCAGTACTTC
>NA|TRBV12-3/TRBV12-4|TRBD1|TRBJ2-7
CASTWDRRYEQYF
TGTGCCAGCACCTGGGACAGAAGATACGAGCAGTACTTC
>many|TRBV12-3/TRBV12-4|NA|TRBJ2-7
CASSFLAAGEQYF
TGTGCCAGCAGTTTCTTAGCGGCAGGCGAGCAGTACTTC
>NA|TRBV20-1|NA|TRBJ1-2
CSARGSYGYTF
TGCAGTGCTAGGGGTAGCTATGGCTACACCTTC
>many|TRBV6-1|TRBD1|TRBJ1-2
CASSEDRGDDGYTF
TGTGCCAGCAGTGAGGACAGGGGGGATGACGGCTACACCTTC
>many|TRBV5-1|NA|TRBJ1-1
CASSGDPGEPSTEAFF
TGCGCCAGCAGCGGGGATCCAGGGGAGCCGAGCACTGAAGCTTTCTTT
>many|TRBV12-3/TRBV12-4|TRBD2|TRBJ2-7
CAILPPGLAASYEQYF
TGTGCCATCCTCCCGCCGGGACTAGCGGCCTCCTACGAGCAGTACTTC
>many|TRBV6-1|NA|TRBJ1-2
CRNENYGYTF
TGCCGCAACGAGAACTATGGCTACACCTTC
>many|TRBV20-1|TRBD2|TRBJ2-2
CSARLSGTDTGELFF
TGCAGTGCTAGACTTAGCGGGACCGACACCGGGGAGCTGTTTTTT
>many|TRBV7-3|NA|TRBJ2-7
CASSFRRDDEQYF
TGTGCCAGCAGCTTTCGACGTGACGACGAGCAGTACTTC
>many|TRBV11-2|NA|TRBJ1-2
CASSLDQSNYGYTF
TGTGCCAGCAGCTTAGATCAATCTAACTATGGCTACACCTTC
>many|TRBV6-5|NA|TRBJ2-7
CASSYQGYEQYF
TGTGCCAGCAGTTACCAGGGCTACGAGCAGTACTTC
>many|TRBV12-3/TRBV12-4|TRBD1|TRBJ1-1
CASSSYRGRNAFF
TGTGCCAGCAGTTCCTACAGGGGGCGGAATGCTTTCTTT